This T cell receptor beta chain was captured in a study of T cell responses to AZD1222 COVID-19 vaccine. Overall study findings and caveats: Regions 160-218 and 743-854 dominated among vaccine-associated CD4 TCRs spanning spike. Unmutated variant regions are reportedly the target of nearly half of TCRs that are spike-specific. At baseline, seropositivity was found in only a handful of AZD1222 recipients.

Profiling relied on immunoSEQ multiplex PCR, and the TCRdb table lists in-frame clones only, not all of them. The sample shows about 120,000 clones, over 75% of them seen only once. The CDR3 consists of 13 residues. CDR1 SGDLS and CDR2 YYNGEE come from the germline V gene. Between the trimmed V and J ends, which lost 3 bases and 7 bases, there was a span of 10 bases. Remarks on this clone: Its antigen is as yet unknown.

The specimen comprised peripheral blood, sampled on day 0 of AZD1222 vaccination. This receptor was obtained from an adult in good health. V usage is TRBV9 and J usage is TRBJ2-2; D is unresolved. CDR3 in amino acids: CASSATGDGELFF. The CDR3 DNA sequence: TGTGCCAGCAGCGCGACGGGTGACGGGGAGCTGTTTTTT.